This entry lists 32 T cell receptor beta chains sequenced from one sample in a study of post-analysis software for immune sequencing data. The TCR beta cDNA libraries carried unique molecular identifiers. From the PCR reads, TCRdb called clonotypes with MiXCR, one entry per CDR3 protein. The sample comprises over 150,000 distinct CDR3 sequences, around 34% of which are singletons, and under 30% rests with the top ten. The source material was blood, sampled after autologous hematopoietic stem cell transplantation. The receptors originated from a girl aged 10 to 17 with multiple sclerosis.

CDR3 sequence reads: CASRYRGLAGDEQYF. The CDR3 coding sequence is TGTGCCAGCAGATACAGGGGACTAGCGGGAGACGAGCAGTACTTC. The chain employs TRBV6-5 and TRBJ2-7, with 14 bases aligning to TRBD2. J lost 5 bases, V lost 6 bases, and 6 bases had no gene match. The germline gives CDR1 MNHEY, CDR2 SVGAGI. This CDR3 has 15 amino acids.

The chain joins TRBV3-1 to TRBJ2-7; 13 bases line up with TRBD2. The germline CDR1 and CDR2 sequences are LGHDT and YNNKEL (reference sequence). The CDR3 runs 15 residues. Losses at the gene ends were 5 bases for V and 4 bases for J; bases not matched to a gene: 5. The CDR3 sequence: CASSGLAGAPYEQYF. In DNA, the CDR3 is TGTGCCAGCAGCGGACTAGCGGGGGCCCCATACGAGCAGTACTTC.

In regard to this clonotype: The junction and the germline gene differ at one end; a read error may be behind it. The chain carries TRBV5-1 and TRBJ2-5; D is possibly TRBD2 (6 bases). This CDR3 is 13 amino acids long. Germline V CDR1 and CDR2: SGHRS, YFSETQ. Here the CDR3 DNA reads TGCGCCAGCAGCTACGCGGGGCAAGAGACCCGGTACTTC. Encoded protein: CASSYAGQETRYF.

Here the CDR3 DNA reads TGTGCCAGCAGCTTGGGATTAAGCGAGCAGTACTTC. Translating it yields CASSLGLSEQYF. The chain carries TRBV5-5 and TRBJ2-5; D remains unclear. The J call is uncertain, as TRBJ2-7 better fits the DNA end. Per the germline V gene, CDR1 is SGHKS and CDR2 is YYEKEE (reference sequence). The length of the CDR3 is 12 residues.

This clonotype was counted many times. This rearrangement joins TRBV4-1 to TRBJ2-3; no clear D gene. The germline V gene has CDR1 MGHRA and CDR2 YSYEKL. Trimming took off 0 bases at V and 0 bases at J, with 7 bases between the two ends. This CDR3 spans 15 amino acids. CDR3 sequence (DNA): TGCGCCAGCAGCCAAGAGGCAGCTAGCACAGATACGCAGTATTTT. Protein product: CASSQEAASTDTQYF.

This clonotype was found a few times. This chain connects TRBV18 to TRBJ2-6, with unresolved D. CDR1 is KGHSH and CDR2 is LQKENI in the germline V gene. V lost 1 base and J 0 bases, leaving 4 bases between the germline ends. The length of the CDR3 is 15 residues. CDR3 sequence: CASSPQVSGANVLTF. The CDR3 bases are TGTGCCAGCTCACCACAAGTCTCTGGGGCCAACGTCCTGACTTTC.

The V and J genes are TRBV20-1 and TRBJ1-2; perhaps TRBD1 as D (6 bases). The germline V gene has CDR1 DFQATT and CDR2 SNEGSKA (reference sequence). The CDR3 sequence is 15 residues long. V was clipped by 6 bases and J by 3 bases, with 20 bases between them. Written as DNA, the CDR3 is TGCAGTGCGCCGGAAGGAGGGGGTGGCGACTATGGCTACACCTTC. Its protein product is CSAPEGGGGDYGYTF.

The CDR3 region has the DNA TGTGCCAGCAGCCCACGGGACAGGGGGATTTACGGCTACACCTTC. Encoded protein: CASSPRDRGIYGYTF. The chain carries TRBV7-2 and TRBJ1-2, with 11 bases lining up with TRBD1. With 5 bases clipped from V and 8 bases from J, the junction kept 10 bases outside the gene matches. The length of the CDR3 is 15 residues. Germline V gene sequence: CDR1 SGHTA, CDR2 FQGNSA.

The chain links TRBV11-1 to TRBJ2-1; D gene unclear. Germline CDR1 reads SGHAT; CDR2 reads FQDESV (reference sequence). The CDR3 loop spans 13 amino acids. Trimming removed 1 base at V and 9 bases at J, with 10 bases between. CDR3 residues: CASSLVSPGEQFF. CDR3 nucleotide sequence: TGTGCCAGCAGCTTAGTCAGTCCGGGTGAGCAGTTCTTC.

This clonotype was detected ten times or more. The gene calls are TRBV7-2 and TRBJ1-1; D unresolved. The CDR3 has 13 amino acids. In germline, CDR1 is SGHTA, CDR2 FQGNSA. V gave up 5 bases and J gave up 7 bases, with 14 bases separating them. As DNA, the CDR3 is TGTGCCAGCAGCCGACAACCCGGTCTTGAAGCTTTCTTT. Its protein product is CASSRQPGLEAFF.

The chain is built from TRBV7-6 and TRBJ1-1, with TRBD1 as a possible D gene (5 bases). Trimming removed 1 base from V and 7 bases from J, with 13 bases in between. The CDR3 consists of 14 residues. Germline CDR1 reads SGHVS; CDR2 reads FNYEAQ. CDR3 sequence: CASSLGGRTIEAFF. The CDR3 DNA sequence: TGTGCCAGCAGCTTAGGTGGTCGGACAATTGAAGCTTTCTTT.

This clonotype was observed a few times. V usage is TRBV6-2 or TRBV6-3 and J usage is TRBJ2-7, with D uncertain. Trimming took 2 bases from V and 3 from J, leaving 8 bases between them. This CDR3 has 13 residues. Per germline, CDR1 MNHEY and CDR2 SVGEGT. The CDR3 nucleotides are TGTGCCAGCAGTTACAGGGCTGGCTACGAGCAGTACTTC. Translating gives CASSYRAGYEQYF.

This clonotype has at least ten counts. The rearrangement links TRBV9 to TRBJ2-7; D unclear. Germline CDR1 reads SGDLS; CDR2 reads YYNGEE. The CDR3 is 15 amino acids. Trimming shortened V by 0 bases and J by 3 bases, and 13 bases separated the two germline ends. CDR3 protein: CASSVALGLNYEQYF. CDR3 nucleotides: TGTGCCAGCAGCGTAGCCTTAGGGCTAAACTACGAGCAGTACTTC.

V is TRBV15 and J is TRBJ2-1; perhaps TRBD1 as D (7 bases). The J call may not be correct, given that the DNA end is closer to TRBJ2-7. Germline CDR1 reads LNHNV; CDR2 reads YYDKDF (reference sequence). The CDR3 consists of 14 residues. Written as DNA, the CDR3 is TGTGCCACCAGCAATGACAGGGTTAGCGGCGAGCAGTACTTC. This gives the protein CATSNDRVSGEQYF.

V usage is TRBV12-3 or TRBV12-4 and J usage is TRBJ1-2; 7 bases map to TRBD1. The CDR3 runs to 13 residues. V dropped 6 bases and J dropped 4; count of bases not matched to a gene: 5. The CDR3 region is CASRLQGGYGYTF. In nucleotides, the CDR3 is TGTGCCAGCAGACTTCAGGGGGGCTATGGCTACACCTTC.

CDR3 nucleotides: TGCAGTGCTAGGGGGAGCGGGAGTATTTGGGGGGAGACCCAGTACTTC. Protein product: CSARGSGSIWGETQYF. The rearrangement uses TRBV20-1 and TRBJ2-5; 8 bases are shared with TRBD2. This CDR3 has 16 residues. V trimming: 3 bases; J trimming: 5 bases; junction bases outside the gene matches: 14. Germline-derived CDR1 and CDR2 are DFQATT and SNEGSKA (reference sequence).

The CDR3 protein is CASFSPYNEQFF. The CDR3 region has the DNA TGTGCCAGCTTCTCCCCCTACAATGAGCAGTTCTTC. The chain links TRBV27 to TRBJ2-1; D gene ambiguous. The CDR3 runs 12 residues. V was clipped by 8 bases and J by 2 bases, with 7 bases between them. CDR1 MNHEY and CDR2 SMNVEV come from the germline V gene (reference sequence).

The genes are TRBV27 and TRBJ1-4, with D possibly TRBD1 on 6 matching bases. From germline, CDR1 is MNHEY and CDR2 SMNVEV (reference sequence). This CDR3 spans 16 amino acids. The V and J ends lost 2 bases and 4 bases respectively, with 14 bases between them. The CDR3 here is CASSLGGGQRNEKLFF. The CDR3 DNA is TGTGCCAGCAGTTTAGGCGGGGGGCAACGTAATGAAAAACTGTTTTTT.

Regarding this clonotype: Sequence at one end of the junction differs from germline and may be a read error. The V and J genes are TRBV7-7 and TRBJ2-7, with D perhaps matching TRBD1 or TRBD2 (5 bases each). There are 15 residues in the CDR3. From germline, CDR1 is SSHAT and CDR2 FNYEAQ (reference sequence). This CDR3 reads CASRPGAGQQHEQYF. The DNA for the CDR3 is TGTGCTAGCAGACCCGGGGCAGGGCAGCAACACGAGCAGTACTTC.

The J gene is TRBJ2-3, the V gene TRBV12-3 or TRBV12-4; tentatively, D is TRBD1 (5 bases). V was trimmed by 5 bases and J by 14 bases, leaving 26 bases between them. The CDR3 extends over 15 amino acids. In DNA, the CDR3 is TGTGCCAGCAGTCCCAGGGCAGAGAGCACAGATGCGCCGTATTTT. Amino acid sequence: CASSPRAESTDAPYF.

The sample holds one count of this clonotype. V and J are TRBV20-1 and TRBJ1-5; 8 nucleotides agree with TRBD1. This CDR3 region has 15 residues. Looked up from germline, CDR1 is DFQATT and CDR2 is SNEGSKA (reference sequence). The V segment lost 0 bases and the J segment 7 bases; nucleotides outside the gene matches: 8. CDR3 sequence: CSARDLDRVNQPQHF. The CDR3 DNA reads TGCAGTGCTAGAGATTTGGACAGGGTGAACCAGCCCCAGCATTTT.

In this sample, this clonotype turned up a few times. The chain is built from TRBV5-8 and TRBJ2-1; TRBD1 agrees at 11 bases. CDR1 and CDR2 (germline): SGHTS, YDEGEE. The J segment lost 3 bases and the V segment lost 4 bases, leaving 3 bases of the junction unmatched. The CDR3 extends over 15 amino acids. The CDR3, as DNA: TGTGCCAGCAGCCGGACAGGGGGCAACTACAATGAGCAGTTCTTC. Protein sequence: CASSRTGGNYNEQFF.

This clonotype came up a few times. The chain carries TRBV7-2 and TRBJ1-2, with D unclear. The CDR3 loop spans 14 amino acids. The V gene's germline CDR1 is SGHTA and CDR2 FQGNSA. V lost 0 bases and J 4 bases, leaving 9 bases between the germline ends. CDR3: CASSLADFGYGYTF. The CDR3 nucleotides are TGTGCCAGCAGCTTAGCGGATTTTGGCTATGGCTACACCTTC.

A few counts support this clonotype. A read error may explain this, as a much larger clone is one base away. This chain joins TRBV7-3 and TRBJ2-2; 10 bases agree with TRBD1. This CDR3 is built from 17 residues. Per the germline V gene, CDR1 is SGHTA and CDR2 is FQGTGA. This CDR3 reads CASSLDRGHSTTGERFF. CDR3 bases: TGTGCCAGCAGCTTAGACAGGGGGCACTCTACGACCGGGGAGCGGTTTTTT.

There are a few counts of this clonotype. This chain links TRBV20-1 with TRBJ2-1; 8 nucleotides match TRBD1. The CDR3 is 15 amino acids. Germline loops: CDR1 DFQATT, CDR2 SNEGSKA (reference sequence). The J segment lost 4 bases and the V segment lost 5 bases, leaving 10 bases of the junction unmatched. The CDR3 coding sequence is TGCAGTGCTGGGCTGGACAGGGACCTATACAATGAGCAGTTCTTC. This encodes CSAGLDRDLYNEQFF.

The chain recombines TRBV27 with TRBJ2-1; 11 positions match TRBD2. Losses at the gene ends were 0 bases for V and 6 bases for J; bases not matched to a gene: 10. The CDR3 sequence is 18 residues long. The germline V gene has CDR1 MNHEY and CDR2 SMNVEV (reference sequence). CDR3 coding DNA: TGTGCCAGCAGTTTATCGACTTTTAGCGGGGGGGGCCCCAATGAGCAGTTCTTC. Amino acids: CASSLSTFSGGGPNEQFF.

This clonotype has just a few counts. The J gene is TRBJ2-7, the V gene TRBV27, with unresolved D. Looked up from germline, CDR1 is MNHEY and CDR2 is SMNVEV (reference sequence). Trimming took 2 bases from V and 2 from J, leaving 13 bases between them. The CDR3 contains 15 residues. This CDR3 reads CASSLGQSIPYEQYF. CDR3 sequence (DNA): TGTGCCAGCAGTTTAGGGCAAAGTATCCCCTACGAGCAGTACTTC.

The genes are TRBV2 and TRBJ2-2, with D possibly TRBD2 on 5 matching bases. The CDR3 totals 15 residues. V was pared by 5 bases and J by 4 bases, with 14 bases between. In germline, CDR1 is SNHLY, CDR2 FYNNEI. The CDR3 loop is CASSPRREATGELFF. The CDR3 nucleotides read TGTGCCAGCAGTCCCCGCCGGGAAGCCACCGGGGAGCTGTTTTTT.

This clonotype ranks as medium-sized. The chain is built from TRBV27 and TRBJ2-5; the D is unclear. V lost 3 bases, J lost 4 bases, and 9 bases lay in between. The V gene's germline CDR1 is MNHEY and CDR2 SMNVEV (reference sequence). The CDR3 contains 13 residues. CDR3 nucleotide sequence: TGTGCCAGCAGTTTTGGTCCAGTAGAGACCCAGTACTTC. This gives the protein CASSFGPVETQYF.

The rearrangement links TRBV6-5 to TRBJ2-2, with D perhaps TRBD2 (6 bases). The CDR3 spans 14 residues. Germline V gene lookup returns CDR1 MNHEY and CDR2 SVGAGI. The germline V and J ends were trimmed by 2 bases and 5 bases, with 9 bases remaining between them. The CDR3 coding sequence is TGTGCCAGCAGTTACGTTCGGGGGACCGGGGAGCTGTTTTTT. Translation: CASSYVRGTGELFF.

The chain uses TRBV20-1 and TRBJ2-7; D call uncertain. V lost 3 bases and J 4 bases, leaving 16 bases between the germline ends. The length of the CDR3 is 14 residues. The germline CDR1 and CDR2 sequences are DFQATT and SNEGSKA (reference sequence). The CDR3 sequence is CSASPQTGLYEQYF. CDR3 DNA sequence: TGCAGTGCTAGTCCTCAGACGGGCTTATACGAGCAGTACTTC.

The J gene is TRBJ2-1, the V gene TRBV18, with TRBD2 matching 10 bases. Germline V lookup: CDR1 KGHSH, CDR2 LQKENI. V dropped 0 bases and J dropped 8; count of bases not matched to a gene: 7. The length of the CDR3 is 16 residues. The CDR3 DNA reads TGTGCCAGCTCACCACCGGTGGCTAGCGGGAGCCATGAGCAGTTCTTC. Protein: CASSPPVASGSHEQFF.